This TCR beta chain came from a study of post-analysis software for immune sequencing data. For the study at large: Courses of disease covered relapsing-remitting, secondary progressive and progressive-relapsing multiple sclerosis. General study points: Elevated frequency relative to controls characterized about 5 TRBV segments in patients, TRBV5-6, TRBV5-1 and TRBV20-1 among them. In multiple sclerosis, normalized Chao1 diversity was significantly below that of controls.

Unique molecular identifiers had been added to the TCR beta cDNA libraries. TCRdb re-called the PCR reads with MiXCR, one entry per CDR3 protein. This sample carries 820,000 or so distinct CDR3 sequences, under 70% of them seen once, and the ten largest clones take 4.6%. V lost 0 bases and J 5 bases, leaving 13 bases between the germline ends. The length of the CDR3 is 15 residues. The germline V gene encodes CDR1 LGHNA and CDR2 YNFKEQ. This clonotype was detected a few times. Its matching antigen is unknown. The TCR sequence derives from a girl aged 10 to 17 with multiple sclerosis. V usage is TRBV4-2 and J usage is TRBJ2-5; the D gene is possibly TRBD1 (5 bases). Sequenced material: blood. Here the CDR3 DNA reads TGTGCCAGCAGCCAAGACTCCAGGGTGGAGGAGACCCAGTACTTC. This encodes CASSQDSRVEETQYF.